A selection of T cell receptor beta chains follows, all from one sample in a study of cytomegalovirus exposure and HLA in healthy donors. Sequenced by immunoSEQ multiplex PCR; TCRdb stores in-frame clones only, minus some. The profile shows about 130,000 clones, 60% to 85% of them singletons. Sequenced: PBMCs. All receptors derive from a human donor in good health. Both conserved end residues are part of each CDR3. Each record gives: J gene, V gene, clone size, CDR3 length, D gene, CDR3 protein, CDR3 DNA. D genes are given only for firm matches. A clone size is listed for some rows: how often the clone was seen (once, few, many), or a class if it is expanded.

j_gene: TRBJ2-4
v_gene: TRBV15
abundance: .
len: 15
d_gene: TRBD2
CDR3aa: CATSRDSGGGDIQYF
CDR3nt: TGTGCCACCAGCAGAGATTCGGGGGGAGGCGACATTCAGTACTTC

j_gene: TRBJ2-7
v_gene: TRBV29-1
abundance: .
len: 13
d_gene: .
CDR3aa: CSVEQTGAYEQYF
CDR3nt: TGCAGCGTTGAGCAAACAGGAGCCTACGAGCAGTACTTC

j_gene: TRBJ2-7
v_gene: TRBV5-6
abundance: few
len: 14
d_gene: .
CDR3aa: CASSFTGPSYEQYF
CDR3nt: TGTGCCAGCAGCTTTACAGGGCCCAGCTACGAGCAGTACTTC

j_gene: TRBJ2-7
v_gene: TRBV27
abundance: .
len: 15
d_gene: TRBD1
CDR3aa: CASSLYGTGPYEQYF
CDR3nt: TGTGCCAGCAGTTTATATGGGACAGGCCCCTACGAGCAGTACTTC

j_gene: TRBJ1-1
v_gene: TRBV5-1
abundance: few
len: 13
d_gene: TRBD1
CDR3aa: CASSFLEQGEAFF
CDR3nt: TGCGCCAGCAGCTTCCTCGAACAGGGGGAAGCTTTCTTT

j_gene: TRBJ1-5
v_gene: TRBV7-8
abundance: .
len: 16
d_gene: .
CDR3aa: CASSFSAGVSNQPQHF
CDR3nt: TGTGCCAGCAGCTTTTCAGCCGGGGTTAGCAATCAGCCCCAGCATTTT

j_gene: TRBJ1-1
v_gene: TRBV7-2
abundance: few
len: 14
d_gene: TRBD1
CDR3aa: CASSSDRANTEAFF
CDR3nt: TGTGCCAGCAGCTCAGACAGGGCCAACACTGAAGCTTTCTTT

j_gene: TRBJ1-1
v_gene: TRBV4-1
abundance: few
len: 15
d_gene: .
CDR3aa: CASVFSRGLNTEAFF
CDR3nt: TGCGCCAGCGTTTTTAGCCGAGGCTTGAACACTGAAGCTTTCTTT

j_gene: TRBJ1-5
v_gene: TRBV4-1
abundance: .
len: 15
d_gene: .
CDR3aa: CASSEEQGYYQPQHF
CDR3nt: TGCGCCAGCAGCGAAGAACAGGGTTATTATCAGCCCCAGCATTTT

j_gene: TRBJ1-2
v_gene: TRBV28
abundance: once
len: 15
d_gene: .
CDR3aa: CASSLGGADLYGYTF
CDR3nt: TGTGCCAGCAGTTTAGGGGGGGCAGACCTCTATGGCTACACCTTC

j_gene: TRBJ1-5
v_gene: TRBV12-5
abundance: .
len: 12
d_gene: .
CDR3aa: CASGTPPQPQHF
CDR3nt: TGTGCTAGTGGTACTCCTCCTCAGCCCCAGCATTTT

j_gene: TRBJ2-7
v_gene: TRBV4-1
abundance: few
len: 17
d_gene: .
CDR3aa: CASSQVDMGLAIYEQYF
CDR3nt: TGCGCCAGCAGCCAAGTCGACATGGGGTTAGCGATCTACGAGCAGTACTTC

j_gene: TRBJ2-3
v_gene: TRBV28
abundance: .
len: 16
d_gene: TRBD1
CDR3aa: CASSFPRDRGTDTQYF
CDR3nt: TGTGCCAGCAGTTTCCCCCGGGACAGAGGCACAGATACGCAGTATTTT

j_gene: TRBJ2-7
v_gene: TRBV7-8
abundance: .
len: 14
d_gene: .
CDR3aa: CASSLVDSAYEQYF
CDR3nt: TGTGCCAGCAGCTTAGTGGACAGTGCCTACGAGCAGTACTTC

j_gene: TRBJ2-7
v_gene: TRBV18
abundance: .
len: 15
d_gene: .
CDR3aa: CASSPQGSSSYEQYF
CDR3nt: TGTGCCAGCTCACCACAGGGGTCTTCGTCCTACGAGCAGTACTTC

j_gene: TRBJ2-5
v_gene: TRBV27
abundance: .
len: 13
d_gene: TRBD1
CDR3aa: CASSPTGLETQYF
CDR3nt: TGTGCCAGCAGTCCGACAGGGCTGGAGACCCAGTACTTC

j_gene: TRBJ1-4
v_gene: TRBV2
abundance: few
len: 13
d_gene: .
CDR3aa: CASNGRTHEKLFF
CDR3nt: TGTGCCAGCAACGGCAGGACTCATGAAAAACTGTTTTTT

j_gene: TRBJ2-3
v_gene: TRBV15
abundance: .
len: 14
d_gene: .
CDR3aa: CATGPGVSTDTQYF
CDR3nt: TGTGCCACCGGCCCGGGGGTTAGCACAGATACGCAGTATTTT

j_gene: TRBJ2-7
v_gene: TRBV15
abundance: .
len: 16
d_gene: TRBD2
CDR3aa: CATRGTEGGRRYEQYF
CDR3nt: TGTGCCACCAGGGGTACTGAAGGCGGGAGAAGGTACGAGCAGTACTTC

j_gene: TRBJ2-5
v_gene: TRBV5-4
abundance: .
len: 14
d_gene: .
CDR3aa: CASSLVGVRETQYF
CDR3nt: TGTGCCAGCAGCTTGGTAGGGGTTCGTGAGACCCAGTACTTC

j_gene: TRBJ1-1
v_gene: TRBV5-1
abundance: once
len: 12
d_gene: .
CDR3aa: CASSIAGGEAFF
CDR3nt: TGCGCCAGCAGCATAGCGGGGGGTGAAGCTTTCTTT

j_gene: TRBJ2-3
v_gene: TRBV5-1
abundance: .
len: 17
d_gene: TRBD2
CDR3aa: CASSLAGTGGPTDTQYF
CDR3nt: TGCGCCAGCAGCTTGGCCGGGACGGGGGGGCCCACAGATACGCAGTATTTT

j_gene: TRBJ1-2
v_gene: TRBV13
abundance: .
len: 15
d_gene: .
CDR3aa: CASSSSPRAPYGYTF
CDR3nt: TGTGCCAGCAGCTCCTCCCCCAGGGCCCCCTATGGCTACACCTTC

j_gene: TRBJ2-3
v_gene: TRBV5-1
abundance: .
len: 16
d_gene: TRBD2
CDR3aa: CASSPGTSILTDTQYF
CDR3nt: TGCGCCAGCAGCCCCGGGACTAGTATTTTAACAGATACGCAGTATTTT

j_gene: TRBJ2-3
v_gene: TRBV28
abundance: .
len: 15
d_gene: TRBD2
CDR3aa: CASSLGSGGTDTQYF
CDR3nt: TGTGCCAGCAGTTTAGGAAGCGGGGGCACAGATACGCAGTATTTT

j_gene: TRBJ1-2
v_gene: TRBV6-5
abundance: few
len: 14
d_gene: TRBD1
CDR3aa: CASSYNRDSLGYTF
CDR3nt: TGTGCCAGCAGTTACAACCGGGACAGCCTCGGCTACACCTTC

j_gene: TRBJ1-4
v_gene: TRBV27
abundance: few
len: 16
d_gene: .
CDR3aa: CASSLGHSPTNEKLFF
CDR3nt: TGTGCCAGCAGTTTGGGACACTCTCCAACTAATGAAAAACTGTTTTTT

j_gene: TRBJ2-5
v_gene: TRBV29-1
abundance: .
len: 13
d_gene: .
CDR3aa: CSVETTVQETQYF
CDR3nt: TGCAGCGTTGAAACGACTGTCCAAGAGACCCAGTACTTC

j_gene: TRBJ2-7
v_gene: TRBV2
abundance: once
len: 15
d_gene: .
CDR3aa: CASSQGATPPGEQYF
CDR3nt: TGTGCCAGCAGTCAAGGGGCTACACCCCCCGGCGAGCAGTACTTC

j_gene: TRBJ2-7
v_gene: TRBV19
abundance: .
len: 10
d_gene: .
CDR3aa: CATPRWEQYF
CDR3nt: TGTGCGACCCCGAGGTGGGAGCAGTACTTC

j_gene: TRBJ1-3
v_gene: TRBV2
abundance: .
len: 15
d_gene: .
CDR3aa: CASSKGPGTGNTIYF
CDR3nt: TGTGCCAGCAGTAAAGGCCCGGGAACTGGAAACACCATATATTTT

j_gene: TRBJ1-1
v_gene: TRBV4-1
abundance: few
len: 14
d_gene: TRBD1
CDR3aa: CASSHPGTAREAFF
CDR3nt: TGCGCCAGCAGCCACCCCGGGACAGCCCGAGAAGCTTTCTTT

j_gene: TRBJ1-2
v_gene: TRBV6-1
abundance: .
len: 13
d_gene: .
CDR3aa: CASSRTLQYGYTF
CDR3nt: TGTGCCAGCAGTAGGACTCTCCAATATGGCTACACCTTC

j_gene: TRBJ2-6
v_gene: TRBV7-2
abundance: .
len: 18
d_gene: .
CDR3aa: CASSLSYSVDSGANVLTF
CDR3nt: TGTGCCAGCAGTTTATCGTACAGTGTTGACTCTGGGGCCAACGTCCTGACTTTC

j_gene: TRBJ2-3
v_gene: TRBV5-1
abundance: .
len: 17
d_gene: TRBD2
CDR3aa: CATSAGTSGGNADTQYF
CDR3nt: TGCGCCACTAGCGCCGGGACTAGCGGGGGGAATGCAGATACGCAGTATTTT

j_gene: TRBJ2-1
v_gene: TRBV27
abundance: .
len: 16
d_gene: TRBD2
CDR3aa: CASSFSAGVLYNEQFF
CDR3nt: TGTGCCAGCAGTTTCTCGGCGGGGGTCCTCTACAATGAGCAGTTCTTC

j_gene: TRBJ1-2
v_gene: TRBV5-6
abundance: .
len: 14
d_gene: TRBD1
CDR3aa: CASSFGTGDYGYTF
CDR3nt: TGTGCCAGCAGCTTCGGGACAGGAGACTATGGCTACACCTTC

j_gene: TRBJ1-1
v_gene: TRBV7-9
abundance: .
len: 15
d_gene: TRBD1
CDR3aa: CSSSLGQGAPPEAFF
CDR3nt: TGTTCCAGCAGCCTAGGACAGGGTGCTCCACCTGAAGCTTTCTTT

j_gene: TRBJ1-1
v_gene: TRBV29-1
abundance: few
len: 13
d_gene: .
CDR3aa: CSCSGGAGTEAFF
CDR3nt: TGCAGCTGCTCCGGGGGGGCTGGCACTGAAGCTTTCTTT

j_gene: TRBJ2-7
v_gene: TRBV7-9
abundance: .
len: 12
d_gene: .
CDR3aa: CASSSRTYEQYF
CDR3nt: TGTGCCAGCAGTTCGCGTACCTACGAGCAGTACTTC

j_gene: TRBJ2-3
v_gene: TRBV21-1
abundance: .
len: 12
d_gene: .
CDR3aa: CASSKGGDTQYF
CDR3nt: TGTGCCAGCAGCAAAGGCGGAGATACGCAGTATTTT

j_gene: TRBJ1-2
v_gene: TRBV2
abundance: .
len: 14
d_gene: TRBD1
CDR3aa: CASVTWDSDYGYTF
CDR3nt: TGTGCCAGCGTGACGTGGGACAGCGACTATGGCTACACCTTC

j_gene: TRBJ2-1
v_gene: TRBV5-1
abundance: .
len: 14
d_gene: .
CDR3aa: CASSLEFGTGAKFF
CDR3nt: .

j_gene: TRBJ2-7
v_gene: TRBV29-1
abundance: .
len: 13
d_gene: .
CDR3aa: CSVVRDTGYEQYF
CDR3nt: TGCAGCGTAGTCCGGGACACGGGGTACGAGCAGTACTTC

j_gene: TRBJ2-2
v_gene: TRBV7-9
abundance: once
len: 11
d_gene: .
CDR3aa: CAGTPGGELFF
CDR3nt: TGTGCCGGCACCCCCGGCGGGGAGCTGTTTTTT

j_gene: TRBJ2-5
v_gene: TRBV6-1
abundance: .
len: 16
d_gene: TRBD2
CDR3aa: CASSGGTSGGWETQYF
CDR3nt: TGTGCCAGCAGTGGCGGGACTAGCGGGGGGTGGGAGACCCAGTACTTC

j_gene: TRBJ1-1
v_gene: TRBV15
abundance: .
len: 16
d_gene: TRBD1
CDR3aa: CATSSSQGAFYTEAFF
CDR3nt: TGTGCCACCAGTTCCTCGCAGGGGGCGTTTTACACTGAAGCTTTCTTT

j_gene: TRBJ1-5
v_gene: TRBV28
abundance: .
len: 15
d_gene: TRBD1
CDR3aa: CASTSTDRANQPQHF
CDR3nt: TGTGCCAGCACCTCCACCGACAGGGCTAATCAGCCCCAGCATTTT

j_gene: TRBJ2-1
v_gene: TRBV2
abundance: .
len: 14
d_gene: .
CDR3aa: CASLLGGLNNEQFF
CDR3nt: TGTGCCAGCCTGTTGGGTGGACTTAATAATGAGCAGTTCTTC

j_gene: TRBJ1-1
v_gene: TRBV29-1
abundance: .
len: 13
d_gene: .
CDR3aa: CSVEIGLGADAFF
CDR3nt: TGCAGCGTTGAAATTGGCTTAGGGGCTGACGCTTTCTTT

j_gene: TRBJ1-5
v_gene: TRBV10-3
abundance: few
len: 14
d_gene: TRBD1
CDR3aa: CAIRDDRGNQPQHF
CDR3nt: TGTGCCATCAGAGATGACAGGGGGAATCAGCCCCAGCATTTT